This T cell receptor (beta chain) comes out of a study of shared T cell receptors in the human thymus. This CDR3 is built from 16 residues. CDR1 LGHNA and CDR2 YNFKEQ come from the germline V gene. V lost 0 bases and J 8 bases, leaving 16 bases between the germline ends. Using immunoSEQ multiplex PCR, the repertoire was profiled, and TCRdb retains in-frame clones only, with some absent. The sample has just under 550,000 clones, around three quarters seen once. This clone was picked up one time. This sample also appeared in a second study, on human thymus T cells. That work states: Corrective surgery for congenital heart defects was being performed on the healthy Finnish infants who were the donors. Corrective cardiac operations yielded the resected thymus tissue. Thymic TCR repertoires of unrelated people reportedly overlapped highly.

The clonotype was recovered from a boy under two years old with a congenital heart defect. The V call is TRBV4-2, the J call TRBJ1-4, with TRBD1 as a possible D gene (5 bases). The specimen was thymocytes. CDR3 residues: CASSQDGTLRGEKLFF. As DNA, the CDR3 is TGTGCCAGCAGCCAAGACGGCACATTAAGGGGCGAAAAACTGTTTTTT.